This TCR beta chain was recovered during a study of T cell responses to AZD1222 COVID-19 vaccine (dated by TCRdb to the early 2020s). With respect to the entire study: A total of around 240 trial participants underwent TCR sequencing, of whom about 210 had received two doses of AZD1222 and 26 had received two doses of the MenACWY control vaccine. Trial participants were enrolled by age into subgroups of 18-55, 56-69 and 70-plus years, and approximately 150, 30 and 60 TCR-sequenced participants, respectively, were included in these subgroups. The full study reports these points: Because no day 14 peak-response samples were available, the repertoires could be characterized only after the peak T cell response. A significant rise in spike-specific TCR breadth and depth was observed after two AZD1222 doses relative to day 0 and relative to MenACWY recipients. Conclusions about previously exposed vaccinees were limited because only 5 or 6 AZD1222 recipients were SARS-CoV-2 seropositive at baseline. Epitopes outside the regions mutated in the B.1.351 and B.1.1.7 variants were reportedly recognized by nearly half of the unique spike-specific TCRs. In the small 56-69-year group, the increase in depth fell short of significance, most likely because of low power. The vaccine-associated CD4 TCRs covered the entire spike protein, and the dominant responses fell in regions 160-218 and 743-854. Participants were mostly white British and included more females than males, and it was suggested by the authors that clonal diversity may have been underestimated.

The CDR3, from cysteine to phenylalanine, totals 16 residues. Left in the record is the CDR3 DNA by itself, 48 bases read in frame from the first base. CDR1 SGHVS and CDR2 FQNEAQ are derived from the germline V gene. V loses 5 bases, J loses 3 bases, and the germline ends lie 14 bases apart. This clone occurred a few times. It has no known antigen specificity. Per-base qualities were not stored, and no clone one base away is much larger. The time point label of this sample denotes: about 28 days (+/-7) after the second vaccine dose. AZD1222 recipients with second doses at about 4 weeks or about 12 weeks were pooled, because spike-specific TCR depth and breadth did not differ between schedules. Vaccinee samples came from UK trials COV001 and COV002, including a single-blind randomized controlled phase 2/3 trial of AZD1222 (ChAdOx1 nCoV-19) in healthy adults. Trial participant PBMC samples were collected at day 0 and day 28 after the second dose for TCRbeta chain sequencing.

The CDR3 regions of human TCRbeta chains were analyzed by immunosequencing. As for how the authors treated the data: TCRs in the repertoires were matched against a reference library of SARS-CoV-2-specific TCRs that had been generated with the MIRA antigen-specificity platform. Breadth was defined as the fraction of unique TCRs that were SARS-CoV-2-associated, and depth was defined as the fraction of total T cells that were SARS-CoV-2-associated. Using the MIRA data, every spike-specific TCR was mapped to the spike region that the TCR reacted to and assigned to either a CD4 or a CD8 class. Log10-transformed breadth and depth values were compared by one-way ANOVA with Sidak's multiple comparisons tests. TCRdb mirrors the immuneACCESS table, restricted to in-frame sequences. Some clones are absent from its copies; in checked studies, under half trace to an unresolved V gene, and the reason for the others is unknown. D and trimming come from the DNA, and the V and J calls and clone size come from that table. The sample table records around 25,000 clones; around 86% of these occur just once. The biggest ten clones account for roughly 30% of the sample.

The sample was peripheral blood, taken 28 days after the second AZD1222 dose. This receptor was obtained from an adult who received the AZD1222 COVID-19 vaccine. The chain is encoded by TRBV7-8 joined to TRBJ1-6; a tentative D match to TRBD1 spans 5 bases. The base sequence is TGTGCCAGCAGCGAATGGGGGATTTACTATAATTCACCCCTCCACTTT. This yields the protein CASSEWGIYYNSPLHF.